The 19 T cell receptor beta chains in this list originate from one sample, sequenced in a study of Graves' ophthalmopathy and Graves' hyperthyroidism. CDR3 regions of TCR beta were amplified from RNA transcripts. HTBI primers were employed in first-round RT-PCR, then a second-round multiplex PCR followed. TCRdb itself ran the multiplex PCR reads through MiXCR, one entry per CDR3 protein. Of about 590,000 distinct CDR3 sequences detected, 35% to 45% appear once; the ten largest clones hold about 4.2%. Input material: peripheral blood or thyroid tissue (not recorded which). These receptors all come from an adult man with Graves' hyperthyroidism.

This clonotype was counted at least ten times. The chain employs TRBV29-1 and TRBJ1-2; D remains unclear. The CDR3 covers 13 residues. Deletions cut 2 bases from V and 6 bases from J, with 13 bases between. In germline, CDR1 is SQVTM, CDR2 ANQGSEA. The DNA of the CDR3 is TGCAGCGTTGAATTCAAGGGATGGCATGGCTACACCTTC. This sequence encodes CSVEFKGWHGYTF.

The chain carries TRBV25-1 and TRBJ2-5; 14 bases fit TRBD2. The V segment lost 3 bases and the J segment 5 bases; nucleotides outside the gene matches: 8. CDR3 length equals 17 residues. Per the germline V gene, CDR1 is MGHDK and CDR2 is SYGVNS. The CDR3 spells CASSDMGLAGESETQYF. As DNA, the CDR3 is TGTGCCAGCAGTGATATGGGACTAGCGGGAGAGAGTGAGACCCAGTACTTC.

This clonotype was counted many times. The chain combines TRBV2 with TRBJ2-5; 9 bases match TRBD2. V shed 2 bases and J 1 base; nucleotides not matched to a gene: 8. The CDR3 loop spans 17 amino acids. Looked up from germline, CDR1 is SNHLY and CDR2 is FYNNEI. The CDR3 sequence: CASSESSGGPSQETQYF. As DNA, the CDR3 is TGTGCCAGCAGTGAAAGTAGCGGGGGCCCCTCCCAAGAGACCCAGTACTTC.

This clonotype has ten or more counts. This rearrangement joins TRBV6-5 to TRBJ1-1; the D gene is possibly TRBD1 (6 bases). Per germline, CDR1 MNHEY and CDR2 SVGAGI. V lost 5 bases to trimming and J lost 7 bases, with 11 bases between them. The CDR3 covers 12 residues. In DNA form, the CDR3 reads TGTGCCAGCAGTGCTACAGGGATTGAAGCTTTCTTT. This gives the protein CASSATGIEAFF.

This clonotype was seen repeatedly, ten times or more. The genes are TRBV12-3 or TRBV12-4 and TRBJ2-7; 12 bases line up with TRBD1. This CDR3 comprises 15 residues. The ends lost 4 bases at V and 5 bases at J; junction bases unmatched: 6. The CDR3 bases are TGTGCCAGCAGTTCCTCGGGACAGGGGGCCGACGAGCAGTACTTC. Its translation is CASSSSGQGADEQYF.

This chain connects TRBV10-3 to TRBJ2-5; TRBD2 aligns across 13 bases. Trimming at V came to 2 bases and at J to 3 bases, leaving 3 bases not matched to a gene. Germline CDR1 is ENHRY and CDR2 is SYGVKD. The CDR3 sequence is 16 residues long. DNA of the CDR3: TGTGCCATCAGTGAGAAAGGACTAGCGGGGGAAGAGACCCAGTACTTC. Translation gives CAISEKGLAGEETQYF.

This CDR3 is CASSVGRDTTYEQYF. In nucleotides, the CDR3 is TGTGCCAGCAGCGTAGGCCGGGACACGACCTACGAGCAGTACTTC. This sequence joins TRBV9 and TRBJ2-7; a weak D match, TRBD1 (6 bases). Trimming removed 0 bases at V and 2 bases at J, with 12 bases between. Germline V gives CDR1 SGDLS, CDR2 YYNGEE. The CDR3 totals 15 residues.

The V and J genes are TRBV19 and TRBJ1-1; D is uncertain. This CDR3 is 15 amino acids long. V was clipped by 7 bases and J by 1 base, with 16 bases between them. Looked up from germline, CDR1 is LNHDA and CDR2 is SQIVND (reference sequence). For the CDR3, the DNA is TGTGCCAGTAAAAAGACGGGCAGAACGAACACTGAAGCTTTCTTT. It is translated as CASKKTGRTNTEAFF.

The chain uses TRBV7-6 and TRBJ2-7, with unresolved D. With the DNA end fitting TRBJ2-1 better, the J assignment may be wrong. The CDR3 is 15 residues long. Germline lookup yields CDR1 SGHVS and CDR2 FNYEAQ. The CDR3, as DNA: TGTGCCAGCAGCTTAGATCAAGCTGCCTACAATGAGCAGTTCTTC. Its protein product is CASSLDQAAYNEQFF.

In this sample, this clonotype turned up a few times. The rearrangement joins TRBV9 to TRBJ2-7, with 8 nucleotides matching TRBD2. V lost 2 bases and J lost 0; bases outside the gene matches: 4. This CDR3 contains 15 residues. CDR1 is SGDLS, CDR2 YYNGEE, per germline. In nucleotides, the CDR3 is TGTGCCAGCAGCGTCGGGACTAGTTCCTCCTACGAGCAGTACTTC. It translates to CASSVGTSSSYEQYF. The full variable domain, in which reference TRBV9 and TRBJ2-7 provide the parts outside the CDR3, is DSGVTQTPKHLITATGQRVTLRCSPRSGDLSVYWYQQSLDQGLQFLIQYYNGEERAKGNILERFSAQQFPDLHSELNLSSLELGDSALYFCASSVGTSSSYEQYFGPGTRLTVT.

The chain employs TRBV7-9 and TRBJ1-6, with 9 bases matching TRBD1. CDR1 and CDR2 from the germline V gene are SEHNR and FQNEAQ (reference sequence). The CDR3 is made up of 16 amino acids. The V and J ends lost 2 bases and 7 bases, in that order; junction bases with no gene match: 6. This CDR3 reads CASSLSRTGVNSPLHF. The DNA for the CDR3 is TGTGCCAGCAGCTTATCCCGGACAGGGGTGAATTCACCCCTCCACTTT.

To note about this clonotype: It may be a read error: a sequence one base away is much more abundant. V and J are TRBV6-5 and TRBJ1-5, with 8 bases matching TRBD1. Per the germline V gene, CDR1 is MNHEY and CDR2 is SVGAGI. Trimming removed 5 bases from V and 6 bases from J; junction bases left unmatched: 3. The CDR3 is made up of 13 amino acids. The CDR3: CASSRTGFQPQHF. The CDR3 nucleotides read TGTGCCAGCAGTCGGACAGGGTTTCAGCCCCAGCATTTT.

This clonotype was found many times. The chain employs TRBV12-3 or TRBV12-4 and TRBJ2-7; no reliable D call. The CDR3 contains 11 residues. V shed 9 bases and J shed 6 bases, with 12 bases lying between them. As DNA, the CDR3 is TGTGCCAGTCGAGTGGGGTCCGAGCAGTACTTC. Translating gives CASRVGSEQYF.

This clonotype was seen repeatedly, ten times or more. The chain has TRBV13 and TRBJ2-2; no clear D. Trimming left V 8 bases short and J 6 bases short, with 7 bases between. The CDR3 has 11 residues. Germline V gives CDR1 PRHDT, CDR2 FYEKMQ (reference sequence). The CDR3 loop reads CASRRAGELFF. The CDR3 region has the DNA TGTGCCAGCCGAAGAGCCGGGGAGCTGTTTTTT.

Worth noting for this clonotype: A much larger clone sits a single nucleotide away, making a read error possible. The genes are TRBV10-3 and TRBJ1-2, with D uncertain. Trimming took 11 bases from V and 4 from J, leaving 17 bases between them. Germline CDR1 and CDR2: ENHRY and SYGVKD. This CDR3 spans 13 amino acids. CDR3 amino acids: CACLVGGGYGYTF. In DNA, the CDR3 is TGTGCCTGCTTGGTAGGAGGAGGCTATGGCTACACCTTC.

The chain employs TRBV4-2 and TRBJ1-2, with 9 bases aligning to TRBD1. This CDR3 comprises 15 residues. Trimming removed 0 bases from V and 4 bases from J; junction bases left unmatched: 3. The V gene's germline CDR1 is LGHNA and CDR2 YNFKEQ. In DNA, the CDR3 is TGTGCCAGCAGCCAAGAGGGACAGGGATTCTATGGCTACACCTTC. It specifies CASSQEGQGFYGYTF.

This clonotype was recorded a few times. CDR3: CASSIYGQGGWVGNSNQPQHF. The CDR3 nucleotides read TGTGCCAGTAGTATCTACGGACAGGGAGGATGGGTTGGGAACAGCAATCAGCCCCAGCATTTT. V gene TRBV19 combines with J gene TRBJ1-5; 8 bases match TRBD1. The germline gives CDR1 LNHDA, CDR2 SQIVND (reference sequence). There are 21 residues in the CDR3. V trimming: 3 bases; J trimming: 1 base; junction bases outside the gene matches: 20.

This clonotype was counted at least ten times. As DNA, the CDR3 is TGTGCTAGTGGTTTGTCGCGAGGGGGACAGGGAACCTATGGCTACACCTTC. This translates into CASGLSRGGQGTYGYTF. The chain carries TRBV12-5 and TRBJ1-2, with TRBD1 matching 9 bases. Per the germline V gene, CDR1 is LGHNT and CDR2 is FRNRAP. This CDR3 is built from 17 residues. V was clipped by 2 bases and J by 4 bases; unmatched bases: 11.

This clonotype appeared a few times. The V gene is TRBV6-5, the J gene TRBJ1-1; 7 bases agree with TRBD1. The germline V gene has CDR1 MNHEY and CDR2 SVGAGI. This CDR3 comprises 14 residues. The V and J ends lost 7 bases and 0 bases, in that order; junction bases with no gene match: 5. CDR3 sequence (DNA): TGTGCCAGCACTCGCGACAGGGTGAACACTGAAGCTTTCTTT. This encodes CASTRDRVNTEAFF.